This TCR beta chain was recorded in a study of T cells in Graves' hyperthyroidism and ophthalmopathy. With 4 bases removed from V and 0 bases from J, the gap between germline ends came to 7 bases. CDR3 length: 13 amino acids. Looked up from germline, CDR1 is MNHEY and CDR2 is SVGEGT. The CDR3 regions of TCR beta were amplified from RNA transcripts. The primer set for the first-round RT-PCR of the TCR CDR3 was HTBI. One entry per CDR3 protein, called by TCRdb with MiXCR from the multiplex PCR reads. Among fewer than 800,000 distinct CDR3 sequences listed, 16% were seen once. This clonotype was seen only a few times. Its antigen is unidentified. If no ophthalmopathy progression occurred within 18 months, Graves' hyperthyroidism was stable. Newly diagnosed hyperthyroidism, duration under 2 months, in patients aged 18 to 65. Study-level findings and limits: Ophthalmopathy, as predicted by the model, came a median roughly 6.5 months after the prediction. Most thyroid-expanded clonotypes above 0.001 were also found in blood.

This clonotype originated in a man between 18 and 35 years old with Graves' hyperthyroidism. This chain connects TRBV6-2 or TRBV6-3 to TRBJ2-7; perhaps D is TRBD1 or TRBD2 (5 bases each). The sequenced sample consisted of blood. This CDR3 reads CASSWGTSYEQYF. The CDR3 DNA reads TGTGCCAGCAGTTGGGGGACCTCCTACGAGCAGTACTTC.